The 32 T cell receptor beta chains in this list originate from one sample, sequenced in a study of beta chain features in type 1 diabetes. Expressed TCRB transcripts were sequenced, since all the RNA that had been isolated was reverse transcribed. Repertoires were generated with immunoSEQ multiplex PCR, while TCRdb's copy carries only in-frame clones and drops some. The sample has around 300,000 clones, about 15% seen once; the top ten hold 6.7%. Material for sequencing was central memory CD4+ T cells from blood. These receptors all come from a man aged 25 to 40 in good health.

This clone showed up just a few times. V and J are TRBV7-3 and TRBJ1-2, with 8 positions matching TRBD1. V shed 0 bases and J 6 bases; nucleotides not matched to a gene: 3. Germline CDR1 SGHTA, CDR2 FQGTGA. This CDR3 is built from 14 residues. CDR3 sequence: CASSLTKTGDGYTF. CDR3 nucleotides: TGTGCCAGCAGCTTAACCAAGACAGGGGATGGCTACACCTTC.

This rearrangement joins TRBV4-3 to TRBJ2-6; D is unresolved. This CDR3 is 15 amino acids long. V was cut by 0 bases and J by 1 base, with 4 bases left in between. From germline, CDR1 is LGHNA and CDR2 YSLEER. The DNA of the CDR3 is TGCGCCAGCAGCCAAGACGATTCTGGGGCCAACGTCCTGACTTTC. It translates to CASSQDDSGANVLTF.

This clone has a handful of counts. J is TRBJ1-5 and V is TRBV14, with no clear D. The V and J ends lost 1 base and 7 bases respectively, with 8 bases between them. The CDR3 extends over 13 amino acids. The germline V gene encodes CDR1 SGHDN and CDR2 FVKESK. For the CDR3, the DNA is TGTGCCAGCAGCCAAGGGCCAATCCAGCCCCAGCATTTT. Translation gives CASSQGPIQPQHF.

The rearrangement joins TRBV6-1 to TRBJ1-5, with a tentative D call TRBD1 (6 bases). From germline, CDR1 is MNHNS and CDR2 SASEGT. The CDR3 contains 14 residues. With 4 bases removed from V and 6 bases from J, the gap between germline ends came to 13 bases. The CDR3 protein is CASSGWGALQPQHF. The CDR3 region has the DNA TGTGCCAGCAGTGGATGGGGGGCCCTTCAGCCCCAGCATTTT.

The rearrangement uses TRBV7-7 and TRBJ2-5; 7 bases map to TRBD1. V lost 2 bases and J lost 6; bases outside the gene matches: 6. This CDR3 has 14 residues. Germline assignment: CDR1 SSHAT and CDR2 FNYEAQ (reference sequence). CDR3 sequence: CASSLRTGEKTQYF. The CDR3 DNA reads TGTGCCAGCAGCTTACGCACAGGGGAAAAGACCCAGTACTTC.

The chain links TRBV9 to TRBJ2-2, with TRBD2 matching 9 bases. Per the germline V gene, CDR1 is SGDLS and CDR2 is YYNGEE. This CDR3 is 16 amino acids long. V trimming: 4 bases; J trimming: 3 bases; junction bases outside the gene matches: 7. CDR3 in DNA: TGTGCCAGCAGCCCAAATAGCGGGAGCTACACCGGGGAGCTGTTTTTT. Its translation is CASSPNSGSYTGELFF.

V and J are TRBV5-4 and TRBJ1-2; 9 positions match TRBD1. Germline CDR1 is SGHNT and CDR2 is YYREEE (reference sequence). Germline trimming cut 4 bases from V and 4 bases from J; bases unmatched to any gene: 5. This CDR3 has 14 amino acids. The CDR3 DNA sequence: TGTGCCAGCAGCCGGGACAGGGCTTTCTATGGCTACACCTTC. Translating it yields CASSRDRAFYGYTF.

This clone was seen a handful of times. The chain links TRBV7-6 to TRBJ2-5; unclear D gene. This CDR3 is 15 amino acids long. The germline CDR1 and CDR2 sequences are SGHVS and FNYEAQ. Trimming pared 1 base from V and 5 bases from J, leaving 14 bases between. CDR3 in amino acids: CASSLEAGYGETQYF. The CDR3, as DNA: TGTGCCAGCAGCTTAGAGGCAGGATACGGGGAGACCCAGTACTTC.

The gene calls are TRBV4-3 and TRBJ1-5; D is possibly TRBD1 (6 bases). Germline-derived CDR1 and CDR2 are LGHNA and YSLEER. The CDR3 runs to 14 residues. V was trimmed by 4 bases and J by 3 bases, leaving 10 bases between them. CDR3 sequence (DNA): TGCGCCAGCAGCCCGACAGGCTACAATCAGCCCCAGCATTTT. This encodes CASSPTGYNQPQHF.

V is TRBV4-2 and J is TRBJ2-3, with D unclear. This CDR3 spans 14 amino acids. Trimming pared 0 bases from V and 2 bases from J, leaving 6 bases between. The germline V gene has CDR1 LGHNA and CDR2 YNFKEQ. In DNA, the CDR3 is TGTGCCAGCAGCCAAGACTGGAACACAGATACGCAGTATTTT. Its protein is CASSQDWNTDTQYF.

The J gene is TRBJ2-7, the V gene TRBV21-1; the table assigns TRBD1, which was not confirmed against the DNA. TRBV21-1 is a known pseudogene. There are 16 residues in the CDR3. Here the CDR3 DNA reads TGTGCCAGCAGCAAAGGGGCCCGAGGGGGAACCTACGAGCAGTACTTC. Amino acids: CASSKGARGGTYEQYF.

This clone was seen a few times. The chain combines TRBV5-5 with TRBJ2-3, with unresolved D. The CDR3 extends over 13 amino acids. Germline lookup yields CDR1 SGHKS and CDR2 YYEKEE (reference sequence). V lost 7 bases and J lost 5, with 14 bases in between. In nucleotides, the CDR3 is TGTGCCAGCGCGAGGAAGGTAAAAGATACGCAGTATTTT. This sequence encodes CASARKVKDTQYF.

For this clone: At one boundary the junction diverges from the germline segment, which might be a read error. CDR3 DNA sequence: TGTGCCATCAGCGAGTCGGGAACTAATGAAAAACTGTTTTTT. Protein product: CAISESGTNEKLFF. The rearrangement uses TRBV10-3 and TRBJ1-4; D is uncertain. The V gene's germline CDR1 is ENHRY and CDR2 SYGVKD. The CDR3 sequence is 14 residues long.

This clone was seen more than once but under ten times. The chain couples TRBV4-3 to TRBJ1-2; 8 nucleotides line up with TRBD1. The V segment lost 3 bases and the J segment 5 bases; nucleotides outside the gene matches: 5. From germline, CDR1 is LGHNA and CDR2 YSLEER. This CDR3 contains 14 residues. The CDR3 loop reads CASSHLQGEYGYTF. Here the CDR3 DNA reads TGCGCCAGCAGCCACTTACAGGGGGAGTATGGCTACACCTTC.

The J gene is TRBJ2-2, the V gene TRBV6-4, with D possibly TRBD2 on 5 matching bases. Germline V CDR1 and CDR2: MRHNA, SNTAGT. The CDR3 runs 15 residues. Trimming took 5 bases from V and 4 from J, leaving 14 bases between them. Here the CDR3 DNA reads TGTGCCAGCAGTAGTAGCGCTGTTGGCACCGGGGAGCTGTTTTTT. Protein product: CASSSSAVGTGELFF.

Comments on this clone: The conserved phenylalanine or tryptophan is not found at the CDR3 terminus, so this likely reflects a read error. The chain joins TRBV9 to TRBJ1-6; D remains ambiguous. Trimming removed 3 bases from V and 11 bases from J, with 9 bases in between. The CDR3 length is 12 residues. Germline CDR1 and CDR2: SGDLS and YYNGEE. Written as DNA, the CDR3 is TGTGCCAGCAGCGAACCCGGCGCACCCCTCCACCTT. The encoded protein is CASSEPGAPLHL.

This clone showed up just once. The chain employs TRBV5-1 and TRBJ2-2; no firm D call. Per germline, CDR1 SGHRS and CDR2 YFSETQ. V lost 0 bases and J 5 bases, leaving 5 bases between the germline ends. This CDR3 has 13 residues. This CDR3 is CASSLVRTGELFF. CDR3 coding DNA: TGCGCCAGCAGCTTGGTCAGGACCGGGGAGCTGTTTTTT.

This clone was counted a few times. The sample carries other DNA sequences with the same CDR3. V and J are TRBV9 and TRBJ2-3, with D tentatively TRBD1 or TRBD2 (5 bases each). Between the trimmed V and J ends, which lost 6 bases and 2 bases, there was a span of 13 bases. Per the germline V gene, CDR1 is SGDLS and CDR2 is YYNGEE. CDR3 length: 14 residues. The CDR3 nucleotides are TGTGCCAGCAAAGCCGGGGCTGACACAGATACGCAGTATTTT. It is translated as CASKAGADTDTQYF.

This clone occurred many times. The genes are TRBV7-9 and TRBJ2-4, with 7 bases identical to TRBD2. The CDR3 has 14 amino acids. Unmatched junction bases numbered 11, after V lost 2 bases and J lost 13 bases. Germline V gene sequence: CDR1 SEHNR, CDR2 FQNEAQ (reference sequence). CDR3 protein: CASSLIPLAGVQYF. DNA for the CDR3: TGTGCCAGCAGCTTAATCCCCTTGGCGGGAGTACAGTACTTC.

This clone was counted a few times. The CDR3 nucleotides are TGTGCCAGCAGCCTAGCGACTTCTAGCTCGGATACGCAGTATTTT. The encoded protein is CASSLATSSSDTQYF. The rearrangement uses TRBV11-3 and TRBJ2-3; weak D call: TRBD2 (6 bases). Deletions cut 5 bases from V and 6 bases from J, with 18 bases between. Germline values: CDR1 SGHNT, CDR2 YENEEA. The CDR3 is 15 residues long.

Only a few counts were recorded for this clone. The chain couples TRBV9 to TRBJ2-3; D might be TRBD2 (6 bases). The CDR3 totals 15 residues. The germline V gene encodes CDR1 SGDLS and CDR2 YYNGEE. V lost 1 base to trimming and J lost 4 bases, with 13 bases between them. CDR3 DNA: TGTGCCAGCAGCGTAACTTTATCGGGGGCAGATACGCAGTATTTT. The encoded protein is CASSVTLSGADTQYF. Full variable domain (rest looked up from reference TRBV9 and TRBJ2-3): DSGVTQTPKHLITATGQRVTLRCSPRSGDLSVYWYQQSLDQGLQFLIQYYNGEERAKGNILERFSAQQFPDLHSELNLSSLELGDSALYFCASSVTLSGADTQYFGPGTRLTVL.

This clone has more than one count but fewer than ten. The J gene is TRBJ2-7, the V gene TRBV7-2; D not resolved. Germline CDR1 reads SGHTA; CDR2 reads FQGNSA. Trimming took off 4 bases at V and 6 bases at J, with 19 bases between the two ends. The CDR3 runs to 15 residues. The CDR3 sequence is CASSWCGRPRTEQYV. CDR3 DNA: TGTGCCAGCAGCTGGTGTGGACGGCCTCGAACCGAGCAGTACGTC.

The chain uses TRBV6-5 and TRBJ1-2, with D unclear. The ends were cut back, 4 bases at V and 6 bases at J, with 18 bases in the middle. The CDR3 contains 15 residues. CDR1 MNHEY and CDR2 SVGAGI come from the germline V gene. Here the CDR3 reads CASSSGLWVKDGYTF. The DNA for the CDR3 is TGTGCCAGCAGTTCCGGACTTTGGGTAAAGGATGGCTACACCTTC.

Only a few counts were recorded for this clone. The genes are TRBV1 and TRBJ2-7; TRBD2, the table's D call, lacks a check against the DNA. TRBV1 is deemed a pseudogene. This CDR3 region has 17 residues. This CDR3 reads CTSSPTILDSARYEQYV. CDR3 sequence (DNA): TGCACCAGCAGCCCCACCATTTTGGACTCAGCACGATACGAGCAGTACGTC.

This clone occurred a few times. The chain has TRBV6-6 and TRBJ2-3; D unresolved. Deletions cut 0 bases from V and 2 bases from J, with 9 bases between. The CDR3 sequence is 15 residues long. The germline gives CDR1 MNHNY, CDR2 SVGAGI (reference sequence). This CDR3 reads CASSYSTGNTDTQYF. The CDR3 DNA sequence: TGTGCCAGCAGTTACTCGACGGGTAACACAGATACGCAGTATTTT.

This clone was seen a few times. V and J are TRBV4-2 and TRBJ2-1, with D tentatively TRBD1 or TRBD2 (5 bases each). V was clipped by 1 base and J by 0 bases, with 10 bases between them. From germline, CDR1 is LGHNA and CDR2 YNFKEQ. This CDR3 has 16 amino acids. The CDR3 reads CASSQGGVRSYNEQFF. The CDR3 DNA reads TGTGCCAGCAGCCAAGGAGGGGTACGCTCCTACAATGAGCAGTTCTTC.

This clone showed up just a few times. The chain couples TRBV7-2 to TRBJ2-3; TRBD1 matches 8 bases. Trimming cost V 5 bases and J 3 bases; bases outside gene matches: 10. CDR1 is SGHTA and CDR2 is FQGNSA in the germline V gene. CDR3 length: 16 amino acids. The CDR3 spells CASSVTGTGQTDTQYF. The CDR3 DNA follows: TGTGCCAGCAGCGTTACGGGGACAGGCCAAACAGATACGCAGTATTTT.

This clone was counted a few times. The junction shows a germline mismatch at one end, possibly a read error. This sample includes further DNA sequences coding for the same CDR3. The chain carries TRBV7-7 and TRBJ2-5; 7 nucleotides align to TRBD1. Germline V CDR1 and CDR2: SSHAT, FNYEAQ (reference sequence). The CDR3 sequence is 12 residues long. The CDR3 DNA reads TGTGCTAGCAGTCGGGACAGAGAGACCCAGTACTTC. Translation: CASSRDRETQYF.

This clone was found many times. J is TRBJ2-6 and V is TRBV7-8; D remains unclear. V lost 0 bases and J 2 bases, leaving 5 bases between the germline ends. CDR1 SGHVS and CDR2 FQNEAQ come from the germline V gene. The CDR3 is 15 amino acids. The CDR3 reads CASSLAGTGANVLTF. The CDR3 DNA sequence: TGTGCCAGCAGCTTAGCCGGAACTGGGGCCAACGTCCTGACTTTC.

The gene calls are TRBV6-1 and TRBJ2-7; 9 bases fit TRBD1. Germline CDR1 MNHNS, CDR2 SASEGT. J was trimmed by 3 bases and V by 3 bases; bases with no gene match: 3. The CDR3 is made up of 14 amino acids. CDR3 sequence reads: CASSEGQGLYEQYV. The CDR3 bases are TGTGCCAGCAGTGAGGGACAGGGACTCTACGAGCAGTACGTC.

This sequence joins TRBV7-2 and TRBJ2-3; D is perhaps TRBD1 (7 bases). From germline, CDR1 is SGHTA and CDR2 FQGNSA. The CDR3 contains 13 residues. The ends were cut back, 5 bases at V and 8 bases at J, with 14 bases in the middle. The CDR3 DNA sequence: TGTGCCAGCAGCCGAGGCCAGGGGGGTACGCAGTATTTT. This codes for CASSRGQGGTQYF.

The chain couples TRBV11-3 to TRBJ1-2, with D unclear. Germline V gene data show CDR1 as SGHNT and CDR2 as YENEEA. V shed 5 bases and J shed 0 bases, with 10 bases lying between them. This CDR3 has 14 amino acids. For the CDR3, the DNA is TGTGCCAGCAGCCGACAAGGTTCTAACTATGGCTACACCTTC. It is translated as CASSRQGSNYGYTF.